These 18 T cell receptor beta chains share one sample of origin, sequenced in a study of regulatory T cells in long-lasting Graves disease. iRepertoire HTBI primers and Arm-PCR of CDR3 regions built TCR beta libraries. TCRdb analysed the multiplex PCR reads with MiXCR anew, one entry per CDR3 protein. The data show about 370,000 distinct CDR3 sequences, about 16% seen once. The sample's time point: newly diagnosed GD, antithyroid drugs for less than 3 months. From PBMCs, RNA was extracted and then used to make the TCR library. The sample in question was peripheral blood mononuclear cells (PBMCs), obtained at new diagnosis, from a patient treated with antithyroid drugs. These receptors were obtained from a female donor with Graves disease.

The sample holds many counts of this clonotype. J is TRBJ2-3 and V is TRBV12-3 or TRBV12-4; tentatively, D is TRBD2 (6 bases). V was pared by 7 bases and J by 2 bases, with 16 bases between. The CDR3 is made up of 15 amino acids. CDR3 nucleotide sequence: TGTGCCAGCACCCCAACTAGCCTAGCCACAGATACGCAGTATTTT. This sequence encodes CASTPTSLATDTQYF.

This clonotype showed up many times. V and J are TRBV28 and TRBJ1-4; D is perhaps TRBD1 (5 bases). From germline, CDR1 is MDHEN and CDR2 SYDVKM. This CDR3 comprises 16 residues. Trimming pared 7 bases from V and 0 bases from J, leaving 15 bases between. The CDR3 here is CASTPDTGATNEKLFF. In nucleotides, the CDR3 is TGTGCCAGCACCCCGGACACGGGTGCAACTAATGAAAAACTGTTTTTT.

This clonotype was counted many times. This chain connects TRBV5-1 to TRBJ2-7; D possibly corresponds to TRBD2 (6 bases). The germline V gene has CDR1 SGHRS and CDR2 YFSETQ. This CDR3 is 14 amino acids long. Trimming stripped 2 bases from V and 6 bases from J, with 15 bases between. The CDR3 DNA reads TGCGCCAGCAGCTTCACAACGTGGAGGGCCGAGCAGTACTTC. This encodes CASSFTTWRAEQYF.

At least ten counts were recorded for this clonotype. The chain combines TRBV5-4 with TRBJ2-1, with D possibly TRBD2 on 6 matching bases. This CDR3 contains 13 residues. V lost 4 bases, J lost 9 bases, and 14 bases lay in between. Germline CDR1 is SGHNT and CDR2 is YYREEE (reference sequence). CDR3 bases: TGTGCCAGCAGCGGAGGGACGTATGCTGAGCAGTTCTTC. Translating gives CASSGGTYAEQFF.

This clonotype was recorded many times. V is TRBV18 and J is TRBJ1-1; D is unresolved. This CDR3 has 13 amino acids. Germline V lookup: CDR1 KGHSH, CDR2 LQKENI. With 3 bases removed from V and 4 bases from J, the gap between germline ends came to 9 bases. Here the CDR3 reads CASSPVAGTEAFF. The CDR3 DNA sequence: TGTGCCAGCTCACCGGTGGCGGGCACTGAAGCTTTCTTT.

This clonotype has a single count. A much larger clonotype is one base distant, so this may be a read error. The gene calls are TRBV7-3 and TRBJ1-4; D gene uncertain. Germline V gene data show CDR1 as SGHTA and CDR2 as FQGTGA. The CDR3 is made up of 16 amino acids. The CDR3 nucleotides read TGTGCCAGCAGCCCCATCAAGGCAGCGACTAATGGAAAACTGTTTTTT. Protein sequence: CASSPIKAATNGKLFF.

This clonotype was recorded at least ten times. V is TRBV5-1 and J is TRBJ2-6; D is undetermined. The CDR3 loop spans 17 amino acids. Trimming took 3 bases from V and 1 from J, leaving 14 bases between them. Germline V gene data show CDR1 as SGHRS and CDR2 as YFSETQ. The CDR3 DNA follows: TGCGCCAGCAGCTCACCGATTACACCGTCTGGGGCCAACGTCCTGACTTTC. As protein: CASSSPITPSGANVLTF.

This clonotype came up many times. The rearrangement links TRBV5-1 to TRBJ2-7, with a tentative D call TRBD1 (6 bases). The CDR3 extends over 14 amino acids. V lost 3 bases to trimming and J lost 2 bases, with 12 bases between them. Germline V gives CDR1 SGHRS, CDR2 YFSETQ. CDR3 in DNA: TGCGCCAGCAGCTCCCGGACAGTCCCCTACGAGCAGTACTTC. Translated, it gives CASSSRTVPYEQYF.

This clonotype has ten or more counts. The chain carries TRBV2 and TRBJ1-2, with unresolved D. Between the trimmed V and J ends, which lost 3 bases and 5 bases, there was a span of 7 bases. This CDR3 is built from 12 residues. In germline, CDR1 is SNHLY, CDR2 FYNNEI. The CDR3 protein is CASSDQLYGYTF. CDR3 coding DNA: TGTGCCAGCAGTGATCAGCTATATGGCTACACCTTC. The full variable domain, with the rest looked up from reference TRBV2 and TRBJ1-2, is EPEVTQTPSHQVTQMGQEVILRCVPISNHLYFYWYRQILGQKVEFLVSFYNNEISEKSEIFDDQFSVERPDGSNFTLKIRSTKLEDSAMYFCASSDQLYGYTFGSGTRLTVV.

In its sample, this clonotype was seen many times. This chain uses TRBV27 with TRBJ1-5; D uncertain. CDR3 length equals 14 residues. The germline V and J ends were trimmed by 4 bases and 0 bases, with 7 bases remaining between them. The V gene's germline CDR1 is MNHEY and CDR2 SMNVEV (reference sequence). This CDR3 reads CASSSSYSNQPQHF. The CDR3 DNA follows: TGTGCCAGCAGTTCATCCTATAGCAATCAGCCCCAGCATTTT.

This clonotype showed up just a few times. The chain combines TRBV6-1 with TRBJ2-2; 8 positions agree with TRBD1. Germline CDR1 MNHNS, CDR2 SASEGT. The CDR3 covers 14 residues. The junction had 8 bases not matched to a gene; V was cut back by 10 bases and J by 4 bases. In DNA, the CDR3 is TGTGCCACTGAGGCAGGGGGCGGCACCGGGGAGCTGTTTTTT. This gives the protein CATEAGGGTGELFF.

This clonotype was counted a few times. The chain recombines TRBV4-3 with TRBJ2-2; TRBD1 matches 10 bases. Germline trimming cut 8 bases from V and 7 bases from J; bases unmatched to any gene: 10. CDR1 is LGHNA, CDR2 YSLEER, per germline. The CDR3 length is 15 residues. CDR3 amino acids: CASRRGTGEVGELFF. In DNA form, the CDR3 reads TGCGCCAGCCGTAGAGGGACAGGGGAGGTCGGGGAGCTGTTTTTT.

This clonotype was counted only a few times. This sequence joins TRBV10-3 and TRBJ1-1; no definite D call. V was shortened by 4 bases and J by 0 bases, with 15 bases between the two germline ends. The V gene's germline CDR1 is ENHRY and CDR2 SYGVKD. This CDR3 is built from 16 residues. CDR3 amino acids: CAISVKGAGMNTEAFF. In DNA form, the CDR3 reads TGTGCCATCAGTGTAAAAGGAGCTGGCATGAACACTGAAGCTTTCTTT.

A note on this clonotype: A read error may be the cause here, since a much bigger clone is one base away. In DNA form, the CDR3 reads TGTGCCAGCAGTACGGCCGGGACAGGGTCCTACGAGCGGTACTTC. This gives the protein CASSTAGTGSYERYF. The genes are TRBV6-1 and TRBJ2-7; 9 bases line up with TRBD1. The CDR3 has 15 amino acids. Germline-derived CDR1 and CDR2 are MNHNS and SASEGT.

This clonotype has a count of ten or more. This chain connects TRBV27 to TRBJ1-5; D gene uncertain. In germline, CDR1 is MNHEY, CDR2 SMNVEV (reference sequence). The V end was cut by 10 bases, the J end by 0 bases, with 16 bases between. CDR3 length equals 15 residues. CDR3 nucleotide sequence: TGTGCCAAGACGGAACGCATTCATAGCAATCAGCCCCAGCATTTT. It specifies CAKTERIHSNQPQHF.

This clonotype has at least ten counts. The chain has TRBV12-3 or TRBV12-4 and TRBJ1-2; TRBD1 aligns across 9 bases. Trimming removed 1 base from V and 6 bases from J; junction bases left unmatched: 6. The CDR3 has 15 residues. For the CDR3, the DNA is TGTGCCAGCAGTTTAGGGACAGGGGTTTATGATGGCTACACCTTC. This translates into CASSLGTGVYDGYTF.

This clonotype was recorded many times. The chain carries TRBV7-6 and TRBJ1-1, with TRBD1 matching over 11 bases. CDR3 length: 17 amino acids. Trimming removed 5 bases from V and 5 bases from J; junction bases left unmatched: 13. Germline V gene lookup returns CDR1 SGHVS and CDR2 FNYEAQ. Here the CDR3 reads CASSLGGTGGLWTEAFF. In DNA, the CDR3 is TGTGCCAGCAGCCTAGGTGGGACAGGGGGTCTGTGGACTGAAGCTTTCTTT.

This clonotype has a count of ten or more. DNA of the CDR3: TGTGCCAGCAGTTTACGGGTGGCGGCATACAATGAGCAGTTCTTC. It codes for CASSLRVAAYNEQFF. This rearrangement joins TRBV28 to TRBJ2-1; D not resolved. This CDR3 has 15 amino acids. With 2 bases removed from V and 4 bases from J, the gap between germline ends came to 12 bases. The germline V gene encodes CDR1 MDHEN and CDR2 SYDVKM.